Sequencing of this TCR beta chain was carried out in a study of control samples from healthy donors and cancer patients (TCRdb year 2020). Library preparation used the immunoSEQ multiplex PCR assay. The source is immuneACCESS, and TCRdb retained only in-frame sequences with V and J called. Part of the clones is not carried over; for the studies checked, unresolved V genes explain less than half of this, and the remainder is unexplained. Counted in this sample were about 120,000 clones; more than 85% of them appeared once. In total, the top ten clones hold approximately 2.5% of the sample. A word on this clone: What antigen it recognizes has not been identified. Base quality data are lacking; no much larger clone is found one base away.

Sequencing was carried out using blood. The clonotype was recovered from a man aged 25 to 45 in good health.

DNA sequence: TGTGCCAGCAGCTTAGGAGGGTCCCCTACAGATACGCAGTATTTT. Translation gives CASSLGGSPTDTQYF. The rearrangement combines TRBV7-9 with TRBJ2-3; matching of 5 bases hints at TRBD2 as the D gene. Relative to germline, V is 1 base shorter and J is 3 bases shorter, with 11 bases between their ends. The germline V gene (reference sequence) specifies SEHNR as CDR1 and FQNEAQ as CDR2. Taken from cysteine to phenylalanine, the CDR3 has 15 residues. Only CDR3 DNA remains: 45 bases, in frame from the first base.